Included here is one T cell receptor beta chain sequence, with context. Its matching antigen is unknown. The V gene end was trimmed by 7 bases and the J gene end by 2 bases; junction bases not matched to a gene: 16. The CDR3 is 18 amino acids. The germline V gene encodes CDR1 MDHEN and CDR2 SYDVKM. This table comes from immunoSEQ multiplex PCR, and its TCRdb copy is limited to in-frame clones, with some not included. The sample carries just under 9,500 clones, approximately 88% recorded once. Genomic DNA came from blood regulatory T cells gated CD4+ CD25-high CD127-low. This specimen comes from a study of regulatory and conventional T cells in RAG deficiency. Findings and limits, study-wide: Other subsets showed 8.5 to 10-fold reductions, but Treg unique TCR beta sequences fell roughly 100-fold in these patients. Shorter CDR3s in all patient subsets; >85% Treg-Tconv overlap in Omenn.

The same sample was also studied in work on regulatory T cells. In that study: Primers: 52 TRBV forward and 13 TRBJ reverse. In patients, unique TRB V-J pairs were restricted and V/J usage skewed, especially in Tregs.

This chain uses TRBV28 with TRBJ1-5, with 8 bases identical to TRBD1. Sequences were obtained from Tregs sorted from blood. This receptor was taken from a human donor in good health. CDR3 residues: CASTTLGTGESRNQPQHF. In DNA, the CDR3 is TGTGCCAGCACCACTCTAGGGACAGGCGAAAGTCGCAATCAGCCCCAGCATTTT.